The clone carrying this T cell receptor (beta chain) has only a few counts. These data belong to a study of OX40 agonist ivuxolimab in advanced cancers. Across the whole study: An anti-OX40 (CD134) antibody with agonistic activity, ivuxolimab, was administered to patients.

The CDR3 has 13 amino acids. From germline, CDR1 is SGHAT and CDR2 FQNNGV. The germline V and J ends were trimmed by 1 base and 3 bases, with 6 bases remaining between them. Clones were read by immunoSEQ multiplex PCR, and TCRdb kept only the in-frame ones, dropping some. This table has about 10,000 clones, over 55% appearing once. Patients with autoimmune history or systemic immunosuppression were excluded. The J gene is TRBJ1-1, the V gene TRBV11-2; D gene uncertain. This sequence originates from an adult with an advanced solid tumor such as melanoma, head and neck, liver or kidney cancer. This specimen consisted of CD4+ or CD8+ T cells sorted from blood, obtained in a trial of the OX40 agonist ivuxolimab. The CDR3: CASSLGPYTEAFF. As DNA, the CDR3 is TGTGCCAGCAGCTTAGGCCCCTACACTGAAGCTTTCTTT.